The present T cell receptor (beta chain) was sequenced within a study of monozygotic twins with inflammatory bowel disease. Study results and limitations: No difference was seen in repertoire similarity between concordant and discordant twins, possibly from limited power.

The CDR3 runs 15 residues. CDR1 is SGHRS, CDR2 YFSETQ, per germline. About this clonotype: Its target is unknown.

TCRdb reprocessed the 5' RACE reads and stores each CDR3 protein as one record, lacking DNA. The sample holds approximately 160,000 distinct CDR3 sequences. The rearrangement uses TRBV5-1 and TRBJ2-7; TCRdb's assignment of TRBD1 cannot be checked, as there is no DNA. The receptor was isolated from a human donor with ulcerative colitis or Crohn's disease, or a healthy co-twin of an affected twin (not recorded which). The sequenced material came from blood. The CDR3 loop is CASSSSGTVLSEQYF.